The 28 T cell receptor beta chains presented below share a single source sample, sequenced in a study of cytomegalovirus exposure and HLA in healthy donors. The PCR employed 60 Vbeta primers together with 13 Jbeta primers. Some clones are missing from TCRdb's copy, which holds only in-frame ones; the method was immunoSEQ multiplex PCR. The sample consists of fewer than 200,000 clones, roughly four fifths of them appearing once. Source material: PBMCs. The receptor set was obtained from a woman aged 18-35 years in good health and CMV-seronegative.

This clone has just a few counts. The rearrangement joins TRBV9 to TRBJ2-5, with a tentative D call TRBD1 (5 bases). CDR1 is SGDLS, CDR2 YYNGEE, per germline. The V gene lost 0 bases and the J gene lost 2 bases, with 11 bases spanning the gap. The CDR3 spans 15 residues. This CDR3 is CASSVASGPQETQYF. The CDR3 DNA reads as TGTGCCAGCAGCGTAGCATCAGGGCCTCAAGAGACCCAGTACTTC.

This clone was found a few times. J is TRBJ1-2 and V is TRBV5-1, with D perhaps TRBD1 (5 bases). The CDR3 has 16 amino acids. Germline-derived CDR1 and CDR2 are SGHRS and YFSETQ. V lost 4 bases and J 0 bases, leaving 16 bases between the germline ends. CDR3 bases: TGCGCCAGCAGCAGTCAGACGGGGGTAGCTAACTATGGCTACACCTTC. Amino acids: CASSSQTGVANYGYTF.

The V gene is TRBV10-3, the J gene TRBJ2-2, with a tentative D call TRBD1 (6 bases). The CDR3 contains 14 residues. The V gene's germline CDR1 is ENHRY and CDR2 SYGVKD. V dropped 3 bases and J dropped 6 bases, with 11 bases sitting between them. The CDR3 sequence is CAISEQGGAGELFF. The DNA for the CDR3 is TGTGCCATCAGTGAACAGGGTGGGGCCGGGGAGCTGTTTTTT.

This clone was found once. This chain connects TRBV5-1 to TRBJ2-1; D ambiguous. The CDR3 consists of 15 residues. V was clipped by 1 base and J by 0 bases, with 8 bases between them. Germline assignment: CDR1 SGHRS and CDR2 YFSETQ. The CDR3 nucleotides read TGCGCCAGCAGCTTGTTTGGCTTCTCCTACAATGAGCAGTTCTTC. This sequence encodes CASSLFGFSYNEQFF. Looking up the rest from reference TRBV5-1 and TRBJ2-1 gives the full variable domain: KAGVTQTPRYLIKTRGQQVTLSCSPISGHRSVSWYQQTPGQGLQFLFEYFSETQRNKGNFPGRFSGRQFSNSRSEMNVSTLELGDSALYLCASSLFGFSYNEQFFGPGTRLTVL.

The V gene is TRBV7-2, the J gene TRBJ2-3; no clear D gene. Between the trimmed V and J ends, which lost 4 bases and 1 base, there was a span of 9 bases. CDR1 is SGHTA, CDR2 FQGNSA, per germline. This CDR3 contains 14 residues. The CDR3 loop reads CASSSYLRTDTQYF. CDR3 coding DNA: TGTGCCAGCAGCTCCTACCTACGCACAGATACGCAGTATTTT.

J is TRBJ2-1 and V is TRBV5-1, with 11 bases aligning to TRBD1. The germline V gene encodes CDR1 SGHRS and CDR2 YFSETQ. The CDR3 is 15 amino acids. The trim removed 4 bases at V and 4 bases at J, leaving 4 bases unmatched. CDR3 coding DNA: TGCGCCAGCAGCCTGGGGGACAGGGGGTACAATGAGCAGTTCTTC. This codes for CASSLGDRGYNEQFF.

The chain carries TRBV6-1 and TRBJ2-5, with 7 bases identical to TRBD1. V shed 4 bases, J shed 5 bases, and the junction held 7 bases outside the gene matches. Germline V CDR1 and CDR2: MNHNS, SASEGT. CDR3 length: 14 amino acids. The CDR3 sequence is CASSGHRGIETQYF. In DNA, the CDR3 is TGTGCCAGCAGTGGGCACAGGGGTATCGAGACCCAGTACTTC.

The rearrangement uses TRBV7-9 and TRBJ1-3; possible D gene TRBD1, 5 bases. This CDR3 is 16 amino acids long. Per the germline V gene, CDR1 is SEHNR and CDR2 is FQNEAQ (reference sequence). The CDR3 here is CSTTRDRSDSGNTIYF. The CDR3 DNA is TGTTCCACCACGCGCGACAGAAGTGACTCTGGAAACACCATATATTTT. The full variable domain, its missing parts supplied by reference TRBV7-9 and TRBJ1-3, is DTGVSQNPRHKITKRGQNVTFRCDPISEHNRLYWYRQTLGQGPEFLTYFQNEAQLEKSRLLSDRFSAERPKGSFSTLEIQRTEQGDSAMYLCSTTRDRSDSGNTIYFGEGSWLTVV.

This chain joins TRBV6-1 and TRBJ1-6; weak D call: TRBD1 (5 bases). The CDR3 contains 13 residues. Germline CDR1 MNHNS, CDR2 SASEGT. V lost 7 bases to trimming and J lost 8 bases, with 12 bases between them. CDR3: CASNAGLDSPLHF. The CDR3 region has the DNA TGTGCCAGCAATGCGGGGCTGGATTCACCCCTCCACTTT.

This clone occurred a few times. V usage is TRBV2 and J usage is TRBJ2-7, with TRBD2 matching over 7 bases. The CDR3 sequence is 14 residues long. Germline V lookup: CDR1 SNHLY, CDR2 FYNNEI. Trimming removed 6 bases from V and 3 bases from J; junction bases left unmatched: 8. The CDR3 DNA reads as TGTGCCAGCAGACCCGGACTAGTCGGCTACGAGCAGTACTTC. It codes for CASRPGLVGYEQYF.

The chain links TRBV5-1 to TRBJ1-1; D is perhaps TRBD1 (5 bases). V was clipped by 1 base and J by 2 bases, with 9 bases between them. Per the germline V gene, CDR1 is SGHRS and CDR2 is YFSETQ. This CDR3 comprises 14 residues. CDR3 loop: CASSLMTANTEAFF. CDR3 sequence (DNA): TGCGCCAGCAGCTTGATGACAGCTAACACTGAAGCTTTCTTT.

V and J are TRBV6-1 and TRBJ2-6, with D maybe TRBD1 (5 bases). Trimming left V 2 bases short and J 2 bases short, with 7 bases between. The CDR3 runs to 15 residues. Germline assignment: CDR1 MNHNS and CDR2 SASEGT. The CDR3: CASSEKGTGANVLTF. In DNA, the CDR3 is TGTGCCAGCAGTGAAAAGGGGACTGGGGCCAACGTCCTGACTTTC.

This clone has only a few counts. V is TRBV5-1 and J is TRBJ2-5; 12 bases agree with TRBD2. Looked up from germline, CDR1 is SGHRS and CDR2 is YFSETQ. The CDR3 totals 18 residues. The trim removed 3 bases at V and 0 bases at J, leaving 9 bases unmatched. The CDR3 loop is CASSSTSGSAPYQETQYF. The CDR3, as DNA: TGCGCCAGCAGCTCGACTAGCGGGAGCGCCCCGTACCAAGAGACCCAGTACTTC.

The J gene is TRBJ2-5, the V gene TRBV10-3; D possibly corresponds to TRBD2 (7 bases). The CDR3 contains 16 residues. Germline V CDR1 and CDR2: ENHRY, SYGVKD. Trimming took off 6 bases at V and 0 bases at J, with 17 bases between the two ends. CDR3 sequence reads: CAIRPGAGAHQETQYF. CDR3 nucleotide sequence: TGTGCCATCAGACCCGGCGCGGGGGCCCACCAAGAGACCCAGTACTTC.

This chain joins TRBV4-2 and TRBJ1-6; D remains unclear. The CDR3 is 17 residues long. Trimming shortened V by 0 bases and J by 3 bases, and 12 bases separated the two germline ends. Germline V gene sequence: CDR1 LGHNA, CDR2 YNFKEQ. CDR3 region: CASSQEGEGHYNSPLHF. CDR3 nucleotide sequence: TGTGCCAGCAGCCAAGAAGGTGAGGGTCACTATAATTCACCCCTCCACTTT.

The rearrangement joins TRBV30 to TRBJ2-1; D perhaps matches TRBD2 (6 bases). Per germline, CDR1 GTSNPN and CDR2 SVGIG (reference sequence). Trimming removed 0 bases at V and 7 bases at J, with 7 bases between. This CDR3 has 12 residues. The DNA of the CDR3 is TGTGCCTGGAGTGTACGGGGGAATGAGCAGTTCTTC. It translates to CAWSVRGNEQFF.

The rearrangement links TRBV7-9 to TRBJ2-7; D is perhaps TRBD2 (5 bases). V was cut by 5 bases and J by 7 bases, with 24 bases left in between. CDR1 is SEHNR, CDR2 FQNEAQ, per germline (reference sequence). This CDR3 comprises 16 residues. CDR3 nucleotide sequence: TGTGCCAGCAGCCTCGTGAGAGGGTATAGGACGGGGGAGCAGTACTTC. Translating gives CASSLVRGYRTGEQYF.

This chain links TRBV2 with TRBJ2-5; no clear D gene. Germline CDR1 SNHLY, CDR2 FYNNEI. V was shortened by 6 bases and J by 1 base, with 18 bases between the two germline ends. There are 16 residues in the CDR3. CDR3 loop: CASSPPPSWAQETQYF. The CDR3 coding sequence is TGTGCCAGCAGCCCACCCCCGTCTTGGGCCCAAGAGACCCAGTACTTC.

This clone has just a few counts. This chain joins TRBV4-2 and TRBJ2-7; a weak D match, TRBD1 (6 bases). V lost 0 bases, J lost 5 bases, and 17 bases lay in between. The germline gives CDR1 LGHNA, CDR2 YNFKEQ. The CDR3 extends over 16 amino acids. CDR3 DNA sequence: TGTGCCAGCAGCCAAGATCCAAGACAGGAGGTCCACGAGCAGTACTTC. Translation gives CASSQDPRQEVHEQYF.

Here the CDR3 reads CASNSVAGDSYEQYF. The DNA of the CDR3 is TGCGCTTCAAACTCCGTTGCGGGAGACTCCTACGAGCAGTACTTC. V is TRBV23-1 and J is TRBJ2-7; 7 bases fit TRBD2. TRBV23-1 is an ORF, and what it does is uncertain. This CDR3 has 15 residues.

The rearrangement joins TRBV6-4 to TRBJ1-5, with D uncertain. The ends were cut back, 2 bases at V and 6 bases at J, with 11 bases in the middle. This CDR3 spans 14 amino acids. Germline CDR1 reads MRHNA; CDR2 reads SNTAGT. CDR3: CASSDVPGGQPQHF. The DNA of the CDR3 is TGTGCCAGCAGTGACGTCCCGGGAGGTCAGCCCCAGCATTTT.

The chain employs TRBV5-4 and TRBJ2-5, with 10 bases fitting TRBD1. The J call could be wrong; TRBJ2-7 is a better fit for the DNA end. Germline V gives CDR1 SGHNT, CDR2 YYREEE (reference sequence). This CDR3 is 16 amino acids long. The CDR3 is CASSSTGTGAFYEQYF. For the CDR3, the DNA is TGTGCCAGCAGCTCCACCGGGACAGGGGCTTTCTACGAGCAGTACTTC.

The chain recombines TRBV5-5 with TRBJ2-7, with unresolved D. The CDR3 is 12 residues long. The V end lost 2 bases, the J end lost 4 bases, and 7 bases lay between the germline ends. Germline-derived CDR1 and CDR2 are SGHKS and YYEKEE (reference sequence). CDR3 bases: TGTGCCAGCAGCTTTCCTCCTTACGAGCAGTACTTC. Its protein is CASSFPPYEQYF.

This sequence joins TRBV6-1 and TRBJ1-4, with D tentatively TRBD1 (6 bases). Germline-derived CDR1 and CDR2 are MNHNS and SASEGT. V shed 11 bases and J shed 5 bases, with 15 bases lying between them. This CDR3 region has 13 residues. The CDR3, as DNA: TGTGCCTCCCTGGGGGGGCGGAATGAAAAACTGTTTTTT. Translated, it gives CASLGGRNEKLFF.

V is TRBV5-1 and J is TRBJ2-5; 7 bases align to TRBD1. Germline V gene sequence: CDR1 SGHRS, CDR2 YFSETQ. The CDR3 covers 18 residues. V gave up 0 bases and J gave up 4 bases; unmatched junction bases: 15. CDR3 amino acids: CASSLVTGAPVLRETQYF. The CDR3 nucleotides read TGCGCCAGCAGCTTGGTAACAGGGGCGCCCGTTTTGAGAGAGACCCAGTACTTC. Using reference TRBV5-1 and TRBJ2-5 for the parts outside the CDR3, the full variable domain is KAGVTQTPRYLIKTRGQQVTLSCSPISGHRSVSWYQQTPGQGLQFLFEYFSETQRNKGNFPGRFSGRQFSNSRSEMNVSTLELGDSALYLCASSLVTGAPVLRETQYFGPGTRLLVL.

The sample holds one count of this clone. The DNA for the CDR3 is TGTGCCAGCAGCACGAACTTACAGGGGGCCGCTGGAAACACCATATATTTT. This translates into CASSTNLQGAAGNTIYF. The rearrangement uses TRBV7-9 and TRBJ1-3, with TRBD1 matching 9 bases. Per germline, CDR1 SEHNR and CDR2 FQNEAQ (reference sequence). Trimming at V came to 5 bases and at J to 2 bases, leaving 10 bases not matched to a gene. The CDR3 sequence is 17 residues long.

The rearrangement joins TRBV29-1 to TRBJ1-3; D not resolved. The CDR3 covers 13 residues. V gave up 6 bases and J gave up 0 bases, with 9 bases separating them. Germline V gene sequence: CDR1 SQVTM, CDR2 ANQGSEA. The CDR3 sequence: CSVLYDSGNTIYF. The CDR3 region has the DNA TGCAGCGTACTGTATGACTCTGGAAACACCATATATTTT.

The chain is built from TRBV6-1 and TRBJ2-7; TRBD2 is a possible D gene (6 bases). The CDR3 is made up of 15 amino acids. V lost 2 bases and J lost 3, with 14 bases in between. Germline CDR1 is MNHNS and CDR2 is SASEGT. CDR3 in amino acids: CASSERGLSHYEQYF. The DNA for the CDR3 is TGTGCCAGCAGTGAACGGGGGTTATCCCACTACGAGCAGTACTTC.